Many counts were recorded for the clone carrying this TCR beta chain. The target antigen is unknown. These data originate in a study of CD8+ T cells in alopecia areata. Study at large: Treated patients were given 5 to 10 mg oral tofacitinib twice daily.

Extracted RNA was reverse transcribed into cDNA, the sequencing template. Libraries were prepared by immunoSEQ multiplex PCR; TCRdb keeps only in-frame clonotypes and omits some of them. The sample lists almost 250,000 clones; about 68% were seen once. V lost 6 bases and J lost 3, with 8 bases in between. The V gene's germline CDR1 is MNHEY and CDR2 SMNVEV (reference sequence). The CDR3 is 13 residues long. General study results and limits: Clonality in lesional scalp, especially alopecia totalis/universalis, exceeded that of normal scalp.

V usage is TRBV27 and J usage is TRBJ2-2; unclear D gene. Specimen: CD4+ T cells sorted from blood, collected at week 0. The sequence came from a human donor with alopecia areata. The CDR3 spells CASRTEHTGELFF. CDR3 nucleotides: TGTGCCAGCAGAACCGAACACACCGGGGAGCTGTTTTTT.